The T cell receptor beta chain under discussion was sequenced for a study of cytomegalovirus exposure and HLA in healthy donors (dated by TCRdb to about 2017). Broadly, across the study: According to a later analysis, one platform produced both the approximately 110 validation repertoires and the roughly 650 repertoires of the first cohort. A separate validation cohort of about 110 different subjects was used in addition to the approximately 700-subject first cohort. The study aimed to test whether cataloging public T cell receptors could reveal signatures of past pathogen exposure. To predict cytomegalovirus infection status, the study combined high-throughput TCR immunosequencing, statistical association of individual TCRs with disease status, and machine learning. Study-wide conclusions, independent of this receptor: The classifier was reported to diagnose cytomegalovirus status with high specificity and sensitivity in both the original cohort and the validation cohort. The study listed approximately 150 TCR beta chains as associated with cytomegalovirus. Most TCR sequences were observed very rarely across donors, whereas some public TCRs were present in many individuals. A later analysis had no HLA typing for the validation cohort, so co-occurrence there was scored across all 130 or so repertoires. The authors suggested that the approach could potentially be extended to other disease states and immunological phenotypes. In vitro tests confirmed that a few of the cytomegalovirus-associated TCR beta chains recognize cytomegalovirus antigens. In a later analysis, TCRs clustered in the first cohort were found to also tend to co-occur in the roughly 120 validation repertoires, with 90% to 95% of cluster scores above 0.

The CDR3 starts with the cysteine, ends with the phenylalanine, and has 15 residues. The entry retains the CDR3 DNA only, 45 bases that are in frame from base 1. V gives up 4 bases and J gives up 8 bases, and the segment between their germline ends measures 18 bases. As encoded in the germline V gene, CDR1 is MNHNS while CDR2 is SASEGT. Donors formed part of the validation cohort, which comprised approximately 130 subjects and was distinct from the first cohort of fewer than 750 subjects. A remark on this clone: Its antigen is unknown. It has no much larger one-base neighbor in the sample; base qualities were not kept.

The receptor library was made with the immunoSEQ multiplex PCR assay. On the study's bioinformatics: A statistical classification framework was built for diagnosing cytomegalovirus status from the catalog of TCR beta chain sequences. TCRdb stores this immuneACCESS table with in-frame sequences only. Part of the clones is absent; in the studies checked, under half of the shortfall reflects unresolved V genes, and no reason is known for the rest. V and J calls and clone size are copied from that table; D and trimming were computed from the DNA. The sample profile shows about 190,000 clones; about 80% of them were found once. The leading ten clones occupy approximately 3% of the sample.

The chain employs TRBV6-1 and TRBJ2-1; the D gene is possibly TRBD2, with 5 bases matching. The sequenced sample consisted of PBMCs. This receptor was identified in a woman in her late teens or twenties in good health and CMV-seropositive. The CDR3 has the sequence CASSAAGFQIYEQFF. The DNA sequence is TGTGCCAGCAGTGCCGCGGGCTTCCAAATCTATGAGCAGTTCTTC.